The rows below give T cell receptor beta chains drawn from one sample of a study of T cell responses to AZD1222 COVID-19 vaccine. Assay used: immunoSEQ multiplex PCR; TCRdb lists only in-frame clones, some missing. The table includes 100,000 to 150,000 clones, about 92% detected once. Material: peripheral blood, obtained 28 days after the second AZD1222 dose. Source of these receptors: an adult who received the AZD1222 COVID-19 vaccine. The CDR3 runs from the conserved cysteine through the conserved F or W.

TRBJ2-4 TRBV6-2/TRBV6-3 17 CASSYFFRGSVGNLQYF
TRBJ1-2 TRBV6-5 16 CASSYSSTDSPYGYTF
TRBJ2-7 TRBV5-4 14 CASSLVAGDYEQYF
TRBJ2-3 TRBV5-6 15 CASSLSGVPTDTQYF
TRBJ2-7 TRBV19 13 CASSGQGWYEQYF
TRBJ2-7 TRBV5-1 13 CASSFVAGYEQYF
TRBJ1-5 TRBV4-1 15 CASSQEGSGRQPQHF
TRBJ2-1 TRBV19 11 CASRGGDEQFF
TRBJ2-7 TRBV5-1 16 CASSLVPGQGGYEQYF
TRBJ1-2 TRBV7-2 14 CASRRDRRAYGYTF
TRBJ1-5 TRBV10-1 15 CASSPQGVSNQPQHF
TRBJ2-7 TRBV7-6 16 CASSNRSGLDNYEQYF
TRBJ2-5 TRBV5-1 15 CASSLAPGTGETQYF
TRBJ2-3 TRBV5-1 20 CASSSLPSWARGEGTDTQYF
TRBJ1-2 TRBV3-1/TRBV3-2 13 CASSLDRLVGYTF
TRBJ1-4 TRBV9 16 CASSVEPGAANEKLFF
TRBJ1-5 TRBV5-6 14 CASSLTGVNQPQHF
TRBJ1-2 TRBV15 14 CATSRDRGIDGYTF
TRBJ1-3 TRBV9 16 CASSVSGQRAGNTIYF
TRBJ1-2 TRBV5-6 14 CASGNLGRNYGYTF
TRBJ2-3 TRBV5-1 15 CASSQDYPGTDTQYF
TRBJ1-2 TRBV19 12 CASGTGPHGYTF
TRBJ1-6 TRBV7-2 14 CASSFQGRNSPLHF
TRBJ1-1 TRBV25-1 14 CASSKDSLVTEAFF
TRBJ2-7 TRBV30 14 CAWKPGLAGVEQYF
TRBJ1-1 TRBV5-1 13 CASSKQGYTEAFF
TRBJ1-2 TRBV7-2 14 CASSLDRGLGGYTF
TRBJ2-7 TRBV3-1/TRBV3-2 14 CASSQGSGFYEQYF
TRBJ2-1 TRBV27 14 CATSTGSSYNEQFF
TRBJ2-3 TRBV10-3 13 CAIMESSTDTQYF
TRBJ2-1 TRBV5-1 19 CASSQTVRTSGSPRNEQFF
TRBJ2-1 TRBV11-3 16 CASSLDPSGAYNEQFF
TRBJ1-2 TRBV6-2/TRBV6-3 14 CASSYSRPPGTHTF
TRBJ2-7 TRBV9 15 CASSVSGQGIYEQYF
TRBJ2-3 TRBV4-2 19 CASSQGAPPGTGGPDTQYF
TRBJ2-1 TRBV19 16 CASSTRTSGAYNEQFF
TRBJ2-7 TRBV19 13 CASAAGQTYEQYF
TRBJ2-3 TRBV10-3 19 CAISALGAGGPSGTDTQYF
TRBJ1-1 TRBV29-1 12 CSVRGTVTEAFF
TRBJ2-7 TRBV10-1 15 CASGMGAGGPYEQYF
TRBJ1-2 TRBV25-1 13 CASSEPGYYGYTF
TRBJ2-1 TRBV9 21 CASSAIPKAGSLGSSYNEQFF
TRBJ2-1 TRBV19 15 CASSPGQGGYNEQFF
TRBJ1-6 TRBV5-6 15 CASSLPGTGPSPLHF